This entry is about one T cell receptor beta chain. What antigen it recognizes has not been identified. Per-base qualities were not stored, and no clone one base away is much larger. These data are taken from a study of blood T cell repertoires in COVID-19 (dated by TCRdb to the early 2020s). With respect to the entire study: Samples from collaborators originated in the United States, Italy and Spain and spanned both the acute and convalescent phases of COVID-19. The material from the prospective study consisted of cDNA or gDNA derived from T cells, B-cell-depleted T cells, or PBMCs. Subjects who had been exposed to COVID-19, were actively infected with it, or had recovered from it provided the deeply sampled blood TCRbeta repertoires that made up the dataset. The repertoires were released in a freely available public database meant as a resource for research on the immune response to SARS-CoV-2. Samples were obtained from the ongoing ImmuneRACE study (first 160 participants) and from over 1,000 subjects provided by 6 global collaborators. A de-identified subject ID, COVID-19 status, age in years and sex were almost always included in the sample metadata. Where available, HLA class I and class II types were obtained from metadata supplied by the sample provider rather than from assay-based typing. On the study overall, not on this receptor specifically: Clinical and demographic metadata were provided uncurated, with the amount varying by source and participant.

From a lookup of the germline V gene, CDR1 and CDR2 are KGHSH and LQKENI. The CDR3 sequence holds 16 residues, the cysteine and phenylalanine included. CDR3 DNA is the only sequence kept; it has 48 bases, read in frame from the first base. Unmatched junction bases come to 7, with V trimmed by 2 bases and J by 4 bases. In the prospective study, participants were roughly 18 to 95 years old, resided in about two dozen geographic areas of the United States, and were enrolled through a virtual design. In the prospective study, participants were assigned to cohorts based on the clinical history participants reported in a screening survey and a study questionnaire. Exposed participants were defined as having been in contact with someone with a PCR-confirmed or clinician-diagnosed COVID-19 case within 2 weeks of study entry. Each participant in the prospective study had whole blood, serum and a nasopharyngeal or oropharyngeal swab collected by mobile phlebotomists. Participants in the prospective study had the option to provide additional blood draws and questionnaires over an approximately 2-month period. Prospective study blood samples were shipped either frozen or at room temperature before DNA extraction.

TCRbeta CDR3 regions were amplified from genomic DNA using the immunoSEQ Assay, a bias-controlled multiplex PCR. As for the authors' bioinformatics: The number of nucleated cells in each sample was estimated from the amplification of reference gene primers within the assay. To quantify the absolute abundance of each unique TCRbeta CDR3 rearrangement, sequence reads were collapsed and filtered. Productive Simpson clonality was computed per sample as the square root of Simpson's diversity index over productive rearrangements. In TCRdb, the immuneACCESS table is reduced to in-frame sequences with V and J assigned. These tables do not hold every clone; where another copy was compared, an unresolved V gene accounts for under half, and the others remain unexplained. Clone size and V and J calls were adopted from that table, with D and trimming inferred from the DNA. The table for this sample lists hundreds of thousands of clones; 82% of them were counted only once. In total, the top ten clones hold 4.5% to 6% of the sample.

The rearranged chain carries TRBV18 and TRBJ2-2; TRBD2 fits 7 bases in the junction. The sequenced sample was PBMCs or T cells enriched from blood (not recorded which). The clonotype comes from a man aged 35-49 years who had been exposed to COVID-19. The nucleotide sequence reads TGTGCCAGCTCACCAGTACCGGGAGGTACCACCGGGGAGCTGTTTTTT. Its protein reads: CASSPVPGGTTGELFF.